The 9 T cell receptor beta chains presented below share a single source sample, sequenced in a study of CD4 T cells in relation to SARS-CoV-2 and coronaviruses. Unexposed donor CD4+ T cells date from about 2011-2018, before the COVID-19 pandemic. CD4+ T cells were isolated from the cells after around 9 days of culture. These receptors' targets are unknown. The data were produced by immunoSEQ multiplex PCR, yet TCRdb's version contains in-frame clones alone and is incomplete. The table records about 20,000 clones, 66% of them present only once. The specimen was CD4+ T cells from PBMCs, cultured in vitro. The receptors come from a human donor in good health.

The chain uses TRBV2 and TRBJ1-6, with 7 bases lining up with TRBD1. Germline V gene lookup returns CDR1 SNHLY and CDR2 FYNNEI. With V trimmed by 6 bases and J by 7 bases, 9 bases remained unmatched. The CDR3 has 15 amino acids. The chain's CDR3 is CASRLYTGANSPLHF. Written as DNA, the CDR3 is TGTGCCAGCAGGCTCTACACAGGGGCAAATTCACCCCTCCACTTT.

The chain carries TRBV30 and TRBJ1-5, with no clear D. The CDR3 covers 14 residues. The germline V and J ends were trimmed by 3 bases and 2 bases, with 11 bases remaining between them. CDR1 and CDR2 from the germline V gene are GTSNPN and SVGIG (reference sequence). CDR3 amino acids: CAWSREGGNQPQHF. In DNA form, the CDR3 reads TGTGCCTGGAGCCGAGAGGGTGGCAATCAGCCCCAGCATTTT.

J is TRBJ1-4 and V is TRBV7-9; 7 bases line up with TRBD1. The CDR3 has 18 amino acids. The germline V gene has CDR1 SEHNR and CDR2 FQNEAQ (reference sequence). V was clipped by 0 bases and J by 5 bases; unmatched bases: 12. The CDR3 DNA follows: TGTGCCAGCAGCTTAGCGCAAAGGGGGCAAGGGGAAAATGAAAAACTGTTTTTT. This codes for CASSLAQRGQGENEKLFF.

The V call is TRBV29-1, the J call TRBJ1-1, with D hard to call. V was cut by 7 bases and J by 1 base, with 7 bases left in between. The V gene's germline CDR1 is SQVTM and CDR2 ANQGSEA. The CDR3 runs to 11 residues. CDR3 DNA: TGCAGCGCCCGATCGAACACTGAAGCTTTCTTT. Translating gives CSARSNTEAFF.

J is TRBJ1-5 and V is TRBV5-6; tentative D call: TRBD1 (6 bases). The ends were cut back, 4 bases at V and 0 bases at J, with 14 bases in the middle. Per the germline V gene, CDR1 is SGHDT and CDR2 is YYEEEE. The CDR3 covers 16 residues. The CDR3 is CASSIRGRGSNQPQHF. The CDR3 region has the DNA TGTGCCAGCAGCATCCGAGGCAGGGGTAGCAATCAGCCCCAGCATTTT.

The chain combines TRBV19 with TRBJ2-2; 8 nucleotides match TRBD1. The CDR3 runs to 14 residues. V trimming: 4 bases; J trimming: 5 bases; junction bases outside the gene matches: 3. Germline V lookup: CDR1 LNHDA, CDR2 SQIVND (reference sequence). DNA for the CDR3: TGTGCCAGTAGTACAGACAGGGGAACCGGGGAGCTGTTTTTT. It yields the protein CASSTDRGTGELFF.

The rearrangement links TRBV5-1 to TRBJ2-7; a weak D match, TRBD2 (6 bases). Germline CDR1 SGHRS, CDR2 YFSETQ. This CDR3 is built from 14 residues. V lost 3 bases, J lost 1 base, and 11 bases lay in between. The CDR3 nucleotides read TGCGCCAGCAGCTCTCACGGAGGGTCCTACGAGCAGTACTTC. This encodes CASSSHGGSYEQYF.

The chain carries TRBV4-3 and TRBJ1-4, with 7 bases matching TRBD1. This CDR3 comprises 15 residues. CDR1 LGHNA and CDR2 YSLEER come from the germline V gene. The junction had 3 bases not matched to a gene; V was cut back by 3 bases and J by 2 bases. Here the CDR3 DNA reads TGCGCCAGCAGCCAGAACAGGGGTACTAATGAAAAACTGTTTTTT. Its translation: CASSQNRGTNEKLFF.

The chain links TRBV15 to TRBJ1-1; D gene unclear. The germline V gene has CDR1 LNHNV and CDR2 YYDKDF (reference sequence). V was pared by 11 bases and J by 1 base, with 14 bases between. The CDR3 sequence is 13 residues long. This chain's CDR3 is CAGAGRENTEAFF. The CDR3, as DNA: TGTGCCGGCGCGGGAAGGGAGAACACTGAAGCTTTCTTT.